The clone carrying this T cell receptor beta chain came up once. Authors' analysis steps: The assay estimated nucleated cells by amplifying reference gene primers. TCRdb's copy holds only in-frame clones and misses some; the assay was immunoSEQ multiplex PCR. The DNA was the basis for D and trimming; V, J and clone size are from that table. The sample includes about 160,000 clones, about 88% of them seen just once. Germline CDR1 is MNHNY and CDR2 is SVGAGI (reference sequence). V lost 4 bases, J lost 7 bases, and 14 bases lay in between. There are 15 residues in the CDR3. This entry belongs to a study of blood T cell repertoires in COVID-19. The wider study: Donors in the United States, Italy and Spain gave samples during acute or convalescent COVID-19. Nucleic acid was either cDNA or gDNA, and it came from T cells, B-cell-depleted T cells, or PBMCs.

The TCR sequence derives from a man aged 40-50 years with acute or convalescent COVID-19. The chain has TRBV6-6 and TRBJ1-6, with D uncertain. Sequencing was carried out using peripheral blood. Here the CDR3 DNA reads TGTGCCAGCAGTTCCCAGGCCCCCACCAATTCACCCCTCCACTTT. This gives the protein CASSSQAPTNSPLHF.